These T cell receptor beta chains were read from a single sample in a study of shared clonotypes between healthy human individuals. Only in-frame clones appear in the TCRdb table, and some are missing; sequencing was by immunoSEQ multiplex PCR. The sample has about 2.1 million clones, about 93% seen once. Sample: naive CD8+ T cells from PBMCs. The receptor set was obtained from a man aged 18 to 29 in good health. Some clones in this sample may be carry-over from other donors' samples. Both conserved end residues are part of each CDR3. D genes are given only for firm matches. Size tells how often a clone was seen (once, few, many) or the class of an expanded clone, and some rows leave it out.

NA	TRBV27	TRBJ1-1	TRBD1	CASRSTGGTEAFF	TGTGCCAGCCGATCGACAGGGGGAACTGAAGCTTTCTTT
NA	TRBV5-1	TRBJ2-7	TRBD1	CASSLARLTGGSYEQYF	TGCGCCAGCAGCTTGGCAAGGTTGACAGGGGGGTCCTACGAGCAGTACTTC
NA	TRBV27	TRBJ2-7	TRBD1	CASTGTGRDDEQYF	TGTGCCAGTACCGGGACAGGGAGGGACGACGAGCAGTACTTC
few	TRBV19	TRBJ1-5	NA	CASSDTSNQPQHF	TGTGCCAGTAGTGACACTAGCAATCAGCCCCAGCATTTT
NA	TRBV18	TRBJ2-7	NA	CASSPEAGNEQYF	TGTGCCAGCTCCCCCGAGGCAGGGAACGAGCAGTACTTC
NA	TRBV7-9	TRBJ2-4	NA	CASSWGVAKNIQYF	TGTGCCAGCAGCTGGGGAGTAGCCAAAAACATTCAGTACTTC
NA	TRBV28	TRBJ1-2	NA	CASSAGYGYTF	TGTGCCAGCTCCGCCGGGTATGGCTACACCTTC
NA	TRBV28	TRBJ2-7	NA	CASTARGQTTYEQYF	TGTGCCAGCACCGCCCGTGGACAGACCACCTACGAGCAGTACTTC
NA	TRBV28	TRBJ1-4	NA	CASSIESVGREKLFF	TGTGCCAGCAGTATAGAATCCGTGGGCCGCGAAAAACTGTTTTTT
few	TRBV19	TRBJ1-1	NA	CASSMGTHNTEAFF	TGTGCCAGTAGTATGGGCACCCACAACACTGAAGCTTTCTTT
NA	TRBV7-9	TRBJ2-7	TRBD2	CASTASGSYEQYF	TGTGCCAGCACGGCTAGCGGGAGTTACGAGCAGTACTTC
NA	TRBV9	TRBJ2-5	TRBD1	CASSGDGTGGLRTQYF	TGTGCCAGCAGCGGGGATGGGACAGGGGGTTTGCGGACCCAGTACTTC
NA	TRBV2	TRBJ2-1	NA	CASSGGSTDEQFF	TGTGCCAGCAGTGGGGGGTCCACAGATGAGCAGTTCTTC
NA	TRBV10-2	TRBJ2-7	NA	CASRENRAIAYEQYF	TGCGCCAGCAGAGAAAACAGGGCGATTGCCTACGAGCAGTACTTC
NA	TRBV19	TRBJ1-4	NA	CASSIGGVRREKLFF	TGTGCCAGTAGTATAGGGGGGGTTCGACGTGAAAAACTGTTTTTT
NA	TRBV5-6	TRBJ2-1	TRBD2	CASSLGTSGSWYNEQFF	TGTGCCAGCAGCTTGGGGACTAGCGGGAGTTGGTACAATGAGCAGTTCTTC
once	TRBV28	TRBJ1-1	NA	CASTTRDLGNTEAFF	TGTGCCAGCACGACTCGGGATTTGGGGAACACTGAAGCTTTCTTT
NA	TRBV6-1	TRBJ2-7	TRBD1	CASKGQFHEQYF	TGTGCCAGCAAGGGACAGTTCCACGAGCAGTACTTC
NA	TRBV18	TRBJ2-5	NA	CASSPPGLAQETQYF	TGTGCCAGCTCACCACCGGGTCTCGCTCAAGAGACCCAGTACTTC
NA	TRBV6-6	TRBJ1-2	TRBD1	CASSYDRDRGYTF	TGTGCCAGCAGCTATGACAGGGATCGTGGCTACACCTTC
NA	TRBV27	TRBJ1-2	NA	CASSPHKGEPRVIYGYTF	TGTGCCAGCAGTCCTCATAAAGGGGAGCCCCGCGTCATCTATGGCTACACCTTC
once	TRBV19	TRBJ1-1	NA	CASTTGITEAFF	TGTGCCAGTACAACCGGGATCACTGAAGCTTTCTTT
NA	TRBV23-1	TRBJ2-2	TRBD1	CASSSGQGKTGELFF	TGCGCCAGCAGTTCGGGACAGGGGAAAACCGGGGAGCTGTTTTTT